The T cell receptor (beta chain) under discussion was sequenced for a study of control samples from healthy donors and cancer patients. Trimming stripped 4 bases from V and 0 bases from J, with 9 bases between. The CDR3 contains 14 residues. The germline V gene has CDR1 SNHLY and CDR2 FYNNEI. The repertoire was sequenced with immunoSEQ multiplex PCR; TCRdb's copy has only in-frame clones and lacks some. Here the sample spans some 130,000 clones, 85% to 95% being singletons. The chain links TRBV2 to TRBJ1-1, with D unresolved. Source material: blood. The receptor was isolated from a man in his late teens or twenties in good health. The CDR3 sequence is CASSATGMNTEAFF. The CDR3 DNA sequence: TGTGCCAGCAGTGCCACGGGTATGAACACTGAAGCTTTCTTT.